These 32 T cell receptor beta chains share one sample of origin, sequenced in a study of T cell responses to AZD1222 COVID-19 vaccine. Repertoires were generated with immunoSEQ multiplex PCR, while TCRdb's copy carries only in-frame clones and drops some. Of 120,000 or so clones listed, 80% to 90% are singletons. The sample in question was peripheral blood, obtained on day 0 of MenACWY control vaccination. These receptors were obtained from an adult in good health.

There are a few counts of this clone. The chain couples TRBV27 to TRBJ1-5; D perhaps matches TRBD1 (6 bases). There are 17 residues in the CDR3. The germline CDR1 and CDR2 sequences are MNHEY and SMNVEV (reference sequence). Trimming removed 4 bases at V and 0 bases at J, with 16 bases between. Written as DNA, the CDR3 is TGTGCCAGCAGTTCCGGGACACCGTTTAGTAGCAATCAGCCCCAGCATTTT. Its translation is CASSSGTPFSSNQPQHF.

The chain uses TRBV7-9 and TRBJ2-1, with no clear D. The CDR3 consists of 12 residues. CDR1 and CDR2 from the germline V gene are SEHNR and FQNEAQ (reference sequence). Trimming shortened V by 1 base and J by 8 bases, and 6 bases separated the two germline ends. The CDR3 DNA reads as TGTGCCAGCAGCTTAGGTCGGTATGAGCAGTTCTTC. Translation gives CASSLGRYEQFF.

V usage is TRBV3-1 (or the pseudogene TRBV3-2) and J usage is TRBJ1-2; maybe TRBD1 (5 bases). This CDR3 region has 15 residues. The V gene lost 4 bases and the J gene lost 8 bases, with 20 bases spanning the gap. CDR1 is LGHDT, CDR2 YNNKEL, per germline (reference sequence). The CDR3 protein is CASSPKGAGRGGYTF. For the CDR3, the DNA is TGTGCCAGCAGCCCCAAGGGAGCAGGGCGGGGAGGCTACACCTTC.

This rearrangement joins TRBV6-4 to TRBJ1-2, with 7 nucleotides matching TRBD1. The germline V gene encodes CDR1 MRHNA and CDR2 SNTAGT. This CDR3 has 14 residues. J lost 6 bases, V lost 5 bases, and 9 bases had no gene match. In DNA, the CDR3 is TGTGCCAGCAGTCGTGGGACAGCGAGCGATGGCTACACCTTC. It encodes CASSRGTASDGYTF.

The rearrangement links TRBV4-2 to TRBJ2-7, with TRBD2 identical over 8 bases. Trimming removed 4 bases from V and 2 bases from J; junction bases left unmatched: 7. The CDR3 is 15 residues long. CDR1 is LGHNA, CDR2 YNFKEQ, per germline. For the CDR3, the DNA is TGTGCCAGCAGCCCAACGGGACTAGTCGCCTACGAGCAGTACTTC. Translated: CASSPTGLVAYEQYF.

Concerning this clone: The sample carries other DNA sequences with the same CDR3. The chain is built from TRBV9 and TRBJ2-7; D not certain. Germline CDR1 SGDLS, CDR2 YYNGEE. The germline V and J ends were trimmed by 0 bases and 4 bases, with 8 bases remaining between them. The CDR3 sequence is 13 residues long. The CDR3 DNA reads as TGTGCCAGCAGCGTAGGAGGTTCGTACGAGCAGTACTTC. Translation gives CASSVGGSYEQYF.

The rearrangement joins TRBV5-4 to TRBJ1-4; D is possibly TRBD1 (5 bases). Germline-derived CDR1 and CDR2 are SGHNT and YYREEE (reference sequence). V lost 4 bases to trimming and J lost 3 bases, with 13 bases between them. This CDR3 has 15 amino acids. Here the CDR3 DNA reads TGTGCCAGCAGCCCCCAGGGCGCGGCTAATGAAAAACTGTTTTTT. It encodes CASSPQGAANEKLFF.

Only a few counts were recorded for this clone. V gene TRBV27 combines with J gene TRBJ1-1, with D maybe TRBD1 (6 bases). The CDR3 has 11 residues. V gave up 10 bases and J gave up 5 bases, with 11 bases separating them. In germline, CDR1 is MNHEY, CDR2 SMNVEV (reference sequence). CDR3 DNA sequence: TGTGCCACATACAGGGATACTGAAGCTTTCTTT. Protein: CATYRDTEAFF.

The chain carries TRBV11-2 and TRBJ2-1, with D possibly TRBD2 on 5 matching bases. V lost 2 bases and J 2 bases, leaving 10 bases between the germline ends. Germline CDR1 SGHAT, CDR2 FQNNGV. This CDR3 has 15 amino acids. This CDR3 is CASSLSAVAYNEQFF. The CDR3 DNA reads as TGTGCCAGCAGCTTATCAGCGGTTGCCTACAATGAGCAGTTCTTC.

The count of this clone is one. This chain uses TRBV5-6 with TRBJ2-2; the D call may be TRBD1 or TRBD2 (5 bases each). CDR3 length equals 13 residues. With 0 bases removed from V and 6 bases from J, the gap between germline ends came to 6 bases. Per the germline V gene, CDR1 is SGHDT and CDR2 is YYEEEE. The CDR3 DNA reads TGTGCCAGCAGCTTGGCGGGACCCGGGGAGCTGTTTTTT. Its protein is CASSLAGPGELFF.

The chain links TRBV30 to TRBJ2-1, with TRBD2 matching over 10 bases. The V gene end was trimmed by 4 bases and the J gene end by 3 bases; junction bases not matched to a gene: 3. The germline V gene has CDR1 GTSNPN and CDR2 SVGIG (reference sequence). The CDR3 sequence is 14 residues long. This CDR3 is CAWTRLAGYNEQFF. The CDR3, as DNA: TGTGCCTGGACCAGACTAGCGGGCTACAATGAGCAGTTCTTC.

The J gene is TRBJ1-1, the V gene TRBV11-2; D uncertain. Trimming left V 0 bases short and J 8 bases short, with 16 bases between. The CDR3 is 15 residues long. Germline V CDR1 and CDR2: SGHAT, FQNNGV. Written as DNA, the CDR3 is TGTGCCAGCAGCTTAGATCGGACGGAGGGAGGCGAAGCTTTCTTT. Translating gives CASSLDRTEGGEAFF.

The chain recombines TRBV29-1 with TRBJ2-7; the D gene is possibly TRBD1 (6 bases). V dropped 1 base and J dropped 1 base, with 14 bases sitting between them. Germline V gives CDR1 SQVTM, CDR2 ANQGSEA. The CDR3 runs to 15 residues. The CDR3 here is CSVEALTGISYEQYF. As DNA, the CDR3 is TGCAGCGTTGAAGCCTTAACAGGGATATCCTACGAGCAGTACTTC.

This rearrangement joins TRBV30 to TRBJ2-1; 10 nucleotides line up with TRBD2. The CDR3 sequence is 14 residues long. CDR1 is GTSNPN and CDR2 is SVGIG in the germline V gene (reference sequence). V lost 1 base, J lost 6 bases, and 3 bases stayed unmatched. In DNA form, the CDR3 reads TGTGCCTGGAGTGGGCTAGCGGGAGCCAATGAGCAGTTCTTC. Its translation is CAWSGLAGANEQFF.

The chain carries TRBV6-1 and TRBJ1-5, with D possibly TRBD1 on 5 matching bases. Germline V gene sequence: CDR1 MNHNS, CDR2 SASEGT. CDR3 length: 12 amino acids. V lost 6 bases and J 4 bases, leaving 7 bases between the germline ends. CDR3 in DNA: TGTGCCAGCAGGGGGCCTAATCAGCCCCAGCATTTT. This codes for CASRGPNQPQHF.

CDR3 nucleotides: TGTGCCACCCGGACCGAGGGACTACCTCACGAGCAGTACTTC. Its translation is CATRTEGLPHEQYF. The chain is built from TRBV27 and TRBJ2-7; TRBD2 matches 7 bases. CDR3 size: 14 residues. Unmatched junction bases numbered 14, after V lost 10 bases and J lost 5 bases. Germline V gene lookup returns CDR1 MNHEY and CDR2 SMNVEV (reference sequence).

The rearrangement links TRBV7-6 to TRBJ1-2; D might be TRBD1 (5 bases). Germline V CDR1 and CDR2: SGHVS, FNYEAQ. This CDR3 has 14 amino acids. V was trimmed by 5 bases and J by 2 bases, leaving 12 bases between them. The CDR3 region has the DNA TGTGCCAGCAGCCCCGGTGGGGGGAACTATGGCTACACCTTC. It specifies CASSPGGGNYGYTF.

This rearrangement joins TRBV29-1 to TRBJ1-5, with D hard to call. V lost 6 bases and J lost 4, with 10 bases in between. Germline V gene lookup returns CDR1 SQVTM and CDR2 ANQGSEA. The CDR3 runs 12 residues. The CDR3 here is CSVIVGNQPQHF. The CDR3 nucleotides are TGCAGCGTAATCGTCGGGAATCAGCCCCAGCATTTT.

This chain links TRBV5-5 with TRBJ1-4; D may be TRBD1 (6 bases). The V end was cut by 2 bases, the J end by 8 bases, with 16 bases between. CDR1 SGHKS and CDR2 YYEKEE come from the germline V gene (reference sequence). This CDR3 spans 15 amino acids. In DNA form, the CDR3 reads TGTGCCAGCAGCTTACTAGCAGGGGCTGGAGAAAAACTGTTTTTT. This sequence encodes CASSLLAGAGEKLFF.

V and J are TRBV6-4 and TRBJ1-3, with a tentative D call TRBD1 (5 bases). CDR1 and CDR2 (germline): MRHNA, SNTAGT. The CDR3 length is 13 residues. V was clipped by 4 bases and J by 14 bases, with 18 bases between them. The CDR3 coding sequence is TGTGCCAGCAGTGGGACCCCAGGCGGGGCCCTATATTTT. This sequence encodes CASSGTPGGALYF.

The chain employs TRBV9 and TRBJ2-3; the D is unclear. CDR3 length: 11 amino acids. Germline values: CDR1 SGDLS, CDR2 YYNGEE. Deletions cut 4 bases from V and 8 bases from J, with 8 bases between. This CDR3 reads CASSSFGTQYF. In nucleotides, the CDR3 is TGTGCCAGCAGCTCCTTCGGTACGCAGTATTTT.

The sample holds a few counts of this clone. The chain uses TRBV9 and TRBJ2-7; D is possibly TRBD1 (6 bases). The CDR3 is 13 amino acids. Germline lookup yields CDR1 SGDLS and CDR2 YYNGEE. Trimming removed 3 bases at V and 7 bases at J, with 14 bases between. CDR3 sequence (DNA): TGTGCCAGCAGCGCAGAGACAGGTCTGGAGCAGTACTTC. Encoded protein: CASSAETGLEQYF.

The chain joins TRBV5-1 to TRBJ2-1; 10 bases map to TRBD2. The germline CDR1 and CDR2 sequences are SGHRS and YFSETQ. V shed 1 base, J shed 4 bases, and the junction held 2 bases outside the gene matches. This CDR3 region has 15 residues. The CDR3: CASSLSSGSYNEQFF. In nucleotides, the CDR3 is TGCGCCAGCAGCTTGTCTAGCGGGAGTTACAATGAGCAGTTCTTC.

This chain connects TRBV11-2 to TRBJ1-2, with D possibly matching TRBD1 (5 bases). This CDR3 has 15 residues. CDR1 SGHAT and CDR2 FQNNGV come from the germline V gene. V lost 5 bases to trimming and J lost 8 bases, with 21 bases between them. The CDR3 spells CASSTAQGRIWGYTF. CDR3 DNA: TGTGCCAGCAGCACCGCCCAGGGACGGATATGGGGCTACACCTTC.

The gene calls are TRBV6-5 and TRBJ2-7; either TRBD1 or TRBD2 may fit D (5 bases each). Germline CDR1 is MNHEY and CDR2 is SVGAGI. The germline V and J ends were trimmed by 7 bases and 2 bases, with 15 bases remaining between them. The CDR3 consists of 14 residues. CDR3 protein: CASIPRLGPYEQYF. The CDR3 DNA reads TGTGCCAGCATTCCCCGATTGGGACCCTACGAGCAGTACTTC.

The chain uses TRBV1 and TRBJ2-7; the table calls TRBD1, which could not be checked here. TRBV1 is recorded as a pseudogene. CDR3 size: 15 residues. CDR3 DNA sequence: TGCACCAGCAGCCAAGAGGAGGGGGCAGGGGACGAGCAGTACTTC. Protein sequence: CTSSQEEGAGDEQYF.

The V and J genes are TRBV2 and TRBJ1-2, with D perhaps matching TRBD1 (6 bases). The CDR3 covers 15 residues. From germline, CDR1 is SNHLY and CDR2 FYNNEI. The germline V and J ends were trimmed by 1 base and 4 bases, with 13 bases remaining between them. For the CDR3, the DNA is TGTGCCAGCAGTGAAGAGGGGCAGGGGTCCTATGGCTACACCTTC. Its protein product is CASSEEGQGSYGYTF.

V usage is TRBV7-8 and J usage is TRBJ2-7; TRBD1 might be the D (5 bases). The CDR3 has 14 residues. Germline CDR1 and CDR2: SGHVS and FQNEAQ. Between the trimmed V and J ends, which lost 3 bases and 2 bases, there was a span of 11 bases. The CDR3 loop reads CASSLVQGTYEQYF. Written as DNA, the CDR3 is TGTGCCAGCAGCTTGGTTCAGGGAACCTACGAGCAGTACTTC.

The J gene is TRBJ2-1, the V gene TRBV20-1, with D uncertain. The CDR3 runs to 11 residues. Trimming shortened V by 3 bases and J by 12 bases, and 12 bases separated the two germline ends. Germline V gene sequence: CDR1 DFQATT, CDR2 SNEGSKA (reference sequence). The CDR3 region is CSARDVRRQFF. CDR3 bases: TGCAGTGCTAGGGACGTCCGGCGGCAGTTCTTC.

V gene TRBV18 combines with J gene TRBJ1-2; 10 nucleotides align to TRBD1. Germline V gene sequence: CDR1 KGHSH, CDR2 LQKENI. CDR3 size: 14 residues. V was pared by 5 bases and J by 3 bases, with 3 bases of the junction left unmatched. CDR3 sequence: CASSGQGEDYGYTF. The CDR3 region has the DNA TGTGCCAGCTCAGGACAGGGGGAGGACTATGGCTACACCTTC.

The chain couples TRBV30 to TRBJ2-1, with 13 bases identical to TRBD2. The CDR3 extends over 15 amino acids. The germline CDR1 and CDR2 sequences are GTSNPN and SVGIG (reference sequence). The ends lost 3 bases at V and 6 bases at J; junction bases unmatched: 5. The CDR3: CAWRLLAGGPNEQFF. The CDR3 DNA is TGTGCCTGGAGGCTACTAGCGGGAGGGCCCAATGAGCAGTTCTTC. Filled out from reference TRBV30 and TRBJ2-1, the complete variable domain reads SQTIHQWPATLVQPVGSPLSLECTVEGTSNPNLYWYRQAAGRGLQLLFYSVGIGQISSEVPQNLSASRPQDRQFILSSKKLLLSDSGFYLCAWRLLAGGPNEQFFGPGTRLTVL.

The gene calls are TRBV5-1 and TRBJ2-7; possibly TRBD1 for D (6 bases). Germline CDR1 SGHRS, CDR2 YFSETQ. The germline V and J ends were trimmed by 4 bases and 3 bases, with 8 bases remaining between them. This CDR3 is 12 amino acids long. The CDR3 region is CASSTDSYEQYF. CDR3 nucleotide sequence: TGCGCCAGCAGCACGGACAGCTACGAGCAGTACTTC.